These T cell receptor beta chains were read from a single sample in a study of T cells after yellow fever vaccination. MiXCR was run by TCRdb on the 5' RACE reads, yielding one entry per CDR3 protein. The table has some 350,000 distinct CDR3 sequences, 3% to 4.5% seen once. The sequenced sample was PBMCs, obtained 5 days after the yellow fever booster vaccination. These receptor sequences come from a man between 18 and 35 years old who received the YFV17D yellow fever vaccine. CDR3s include the opening cysteine and the closing phenylalanine or tryptophan. D genes are given only for firm matches. Expanded clones get a size class; other rows say once, few or many, or leave the size out.

v_gene	d_gene	j_gene	abundance	CDR3aa	CDR3nt
TRBV5-6	NA	TRBJ2-1	NA	CASRGGLSSYNEQFF	TGTGCCAGCAGAGGGGGGCTGAGCTCCTACAATGAGCAGTTCTTC
TRBV4-3	NA	TRBJ2-7	many	CASSPDPPLLEGRHEQYF	TGCGCCAGCAGCCCCGACCCGCCCCTACTAGAGGGTAGGCACGAGCAGTACTTC
TRBV11-2	NA	TRBJ1-5	many	CASSPGIFQPQHF	TGTGCCAGCAGCCCCGGGATTTTCCAGCCCCAGCATTTT
TRBV6-6	NA	TRBJ1-5	many	CASSSEQPQHF	TGTGCCAGCAGCTCCGAACAGCCCCAGCATTTT
TRBV7-2	NA	TRBJ1-2	few	CASSLASQPYRYGYTF	TGTGCCAGCAGCTTAGCGAGCCAGCCCTACCGCTATGGCTACACCTTC
TRBV7-6	TRBD1	TRBJ2-3	many	CASSPRTRGQNTDTQYF	TGTGCCAGCAGCCCTCGCACAAGGGGGCAGAACACAGATACGCAGTATTTT
TRBV6-5	TRBD1	TRBJ1-5	few	CACSPGTGGYNQPQHF	TGTGCCTGCAGTCCCGGGACAGGGGGTTACAATCAGCCCCAGCATTTT
TRBV29-1	NA	TRBJ2-5	many	CSVEDMSVSETQYF	TGCAGCGTTGAAGACATGAGCGTATCGGAGACCCAGTACTTC
TRBV18	TRBD1	TRBJ1-1	few	CASSSGGHSEAFF	TGTGCCAGCTCTTCAGGGGGCCACAGTGAAGCTTTCTTT
TRBV27	NA	TRBJ1-5	NA	CASTVADYSNQPQHF	TGTGCCAGCACGGTGGCAGATTATAGCAATCAGCCCCAGCATTTT
TRBV20-1	TRBD1	TRBJ2-1	many	CSARVPDRVPEQFF	TGCAGTGCTAGAGTTCCGGACAGGGTCCCTGAGCAGTTCTTC
TRBV11-2	TRBD1	TRBJ2-5	NA	CASSHRGPIETQYF	TGTGCCAGCAGCCACAGGGGGCCGATTGAGACCCAGTACTTC
TRBV7-3	NA	TRBJ2-3	few	CASSRYSRTDTQYF	TGTGCCAGCAGCAGATACTCCCGCACAGATACGCAGTATTTT
TRBV4-1	NA	TRBJ2-5	NA	CASSQDTQQQETQYF	TGCGCCAGCAGCCAAGATACACAGCAGCAAGAGACCCAGTACTTC
TRBV5-4	NA	TRBJ2-3	few	CASSLTRTDPQRDTQYF	TGTGCCAGCAGCTTGACTAGAACGGACCCCCAAAGGGATACGCAGTATTTT
TRBV11-2	NA	TRBJ2-2	many	CASSPRWGETGELFF	TGTGCCAGCAGCCCTAGGTGGGGAGAAACCGGGGAGCTGTTTTTT
TRBV5-1	TRBD1	TRBJ2-1	few	CASSLGTGRYNEQFF	TGCGCCAGCAGCTTGGGGACAGGGCGCTACAATGAGCAGTTCTTC
TRBV5-1	TRBD1	TRBJ2-7	many	CASSEDRVNYEQYF	TGCGCCAGCAGCGAGGACAGGGTTAATTACGAGCAGTACTTC
TRBV6-6	NA	TRBJ1-1	NA	CASSELSTEAFF	TGTGCCAGCAGCGAACTTAGTACTGAAGCTTTCTTT
TRBV6-4	TRBD2	TRBJ2-3	many	CASSDSASGSTDTQYF	TGTGCCAGCAGTGACTCGGCTAGCGGGAGCACAGATACGCAGTATTTT
TRBV20-1	NA	TRBJ2-7	few	CSARGREFYEQYF	TGCAGTGCTAGAGGCAGGGAGTTCTACGAGCAGTACTTC
TRBV29-1	NA	TRBJ2-1	few	CSVEDPRTSNEQFF	TGCAGCGTTGAAGATCCAAGGACGAGCAATGAGCAGTTCTTC
TRBV4-3	TRBD1	TRBJ2-5	many	CASSQSTGGETQYF	TGCGCCAGCAGCCAAAGTACAGGGGGGGAGACCCAGTACTTC
TRBV19	NA	TRBJ2-2	few	CASSLIDPSNTGELFF	TGTGCCAGTAGTTTAATAGACCCGTCGAACACCGGGGAGCTGTTTTTT
TRBV4-3	NA	TRBJ1-2	few	CASSQDLTVRKDGYTF	TGCGCCAGCAGCCAAGATCTCACGGTGAGGAAAGATGGCTACACCTTC
TRBV11-3	NA	TRBJ2-1	NA	CASSPERNEQFF	TGTGCCAGCAGCCCAGAGCGAAATGAGCAGTTCTTC
TRBV7-2	NA	TRBJ1-2	few	CASTPSGSRSSYGYTF	TGTGCCAGCACCCCCTCCGGCAGCAGGTCAAGCTATGGCTACACCTTC
TRBV6-1	TRBD1	TRBJ1-5	few	CASRNGQGLVYQPQHF	TGTGCCAGCAGAAACGGACAGGGACTAGTTTATCAGCCCCAGCATTTT
TRBV25-1	NA	TRBJ2-3	many	CASSGPAGATSDTQYF	TGTGCCAGCAGTGGTCCGGCGGGGGCAACGTCGGATACGCAGTATTTT
TRBV7-2	TRBD2	TRBJ2-5	many	CASSLAPTSGVPGETQYF	TGTGCCAGCAGCTTAGCGCCGACTAGCGGGGTCCCAGGGGAGACCCAGTACTTC
TRBV11-3	TRBD1	TRBJ2-1	NA	CASSLGWDRGFHEQFF	TGTGCCAGCAGCTTAGGATGGGACAGGGGGTTCCATGAGCAGTTCTTC
TRBV3-1	NA	TRBJ2-3	many	CATARDPSFDTQYF	TGTGCCACCGCAAGGGACCCTTCGTTCGATACGCAGTATTTT
TRBV9	NA	TRBJ2-2	many	CASSVGGELFF	TGTGCCAGCAGCGTAGGGGGGGAGCTGTTTTTT
TRBV29-1	TRBD2	TRBJ2-3	NA	CSVEDHGLAGRTTDTQYF	TGCAGCGTTGAAGATCACGGGCTAGCGGGGCGAACCACAGATACGCAGTATTTT
TRBV10-3	TRBD1	TRBJ1-3	few	CAISESGQGALFGNTIYF	TGTGCCATCAGTGAGTCGGGACAGGGGGCGCTTTTTGGAAACACCATATATTTT
TRBV4-3	NA	TRBJ1-1	few	CASSPSWGNTEAFF	TGCGCCAGCAGCCCTTCCTGGGGGAACACTGAAGCTTTCTTT
TRBV5-5	NA	TRBJ1-1	few	CASSPRQGMGTEAFF	TGTGCCAGCAGCCCCCGGCAAGGGATGGGCACTGAAGCTTTCTTT
TRBV7-2	NA	TRBJ2-2	many	CASSLGAGSGELFF	TGTGCCAGCAGCTTAGGGGCAGGATCTGGGGAGCTGTTTTTT
TRBV6-6	NA	TRBJ2-6	NA	CASIPQGIPSSGANVLTF	TGTGCCAGCATCCCCCAGGGGATTCCTTCCTCTGGGGCCAACGTCCTGACTTTC
TRBV6-2/TRBV6-3	NA	TRBJ2-1	few	CASSYYQVSYNEQFF	TGTGCCAGCAGTTATTATCAGGTTTCCTACAATGAGCAGTTCTTC
TRBV7-3	NA	TRBJ2-1	few	CARTRGHEQFF	TGTGCCCGAACAAGGGGTCATGAGCAGTTCTTC
TRBV28	NA	TRBJ2-3	once	CASSLVNSLATDTQYF	TGTGCCAGCAGTTTGGTCAACTCCTTGGCCACAGATACGCAGTATTTT
TRBV7-8	NA	TRBJ1-1	few	CASSLTRYWDMNTEAFF	TGTGCCAGCAGCTTAACACGATATTGGGACATGAACACTGAAGCTTTCTTT
TRBV20-1	NA	TRBJ2-5	NA	CSAPKGETQYF	TGCAGTGCGCCGAAAGGGGAGACCCAGTACTTC
TRBV5-1	NA	TRBJ1-3	many	CASSLDSSGNTIYF	TGCGCCAGCAGCTTGGACAGCTCTGGAAACACCATATATTTT
TRBV4-3	TRBD1	TRBJ2-5	NA	CASSQELQGARETQYF	TGCGCCAGCAGCCAAGAACTCCAGGGGGCGCGGGAGACCCAGTACTTC
TRBV9	TRBD2	TRBJ2-3	many	CASSATSAFTDTQYF	TGTGCCAGCAGCGCGACTAGCGCCTTCACAGATACGCAGTATTTT
TRBV19	NA	TRBJ1-6	few	CASPLLGCSYNSPLHF	TGTGCCAGCCCCCTTCTAGGGTGCTCCTATAATTCACCCCTCCACTTT
TRBV6-5	NA	TRBJ1-5	few	CASSYGLNQPQHF	TGTGCCAGCAGTTACGGGCTAAATCAGCCCCAGCATTTT